This T cell receptor beta chain appears in the sequencing data of a study of cytomegalovirus exposure and HLA in healthy donors. Donors were drawn from the approximately 130-subject validation cohort, separate from the approximately 640-subject first cohort. CDR3 length: 15 amino acids. Trimming stripped 5 bases from V and 0 bases from J, with 10 bases between. Germline CDR1 is LNHDA and CDR2 is SQIVND (reference sequence). There are a few counts of this clone. Its specificity is not known. Whole-study findings and limits: The classifier reportedly diagnosed cytomegalovirus status with high sensitivity and specificity. In vitro assays verified that three CMV-associated chains recognized CMV antigens specifically. For most TCR sequences rarity was the rule, although some public TCRs occurred in many donors.

The table came from immunoSEQ multiplex PCR; TCRdb's copy has only in-frame clones and leaves some out. This table has 150,000 to 200,000 clones, 86% appearing once. This chain connects TRBV19 to TRBJ1-4; D gene ambiguous. Sequencing used PBMCs. The clonotype originates from a woman under 30 in good health and CMV-seronegative. CDR3 coding DNA: TGTGCCAGTAGTGCTTCGTACACAACTAATGAAAAACTGTTTTTT. Protein sequence: CASSASYTTNEKLFF. Full variable domain (remainder filled in from reference TRBV19 and TRBJ1-4): DGGITQSPKYLFRKEGQNVTLSCEQNLNHDAMYWYRQDPGQGLRLIYYSQIVNDFQKGDIAEGYSVSREKKESFPLTVTSAQKNPTAFYLCASSASYTTNEKLFFGSGTQLSVL.